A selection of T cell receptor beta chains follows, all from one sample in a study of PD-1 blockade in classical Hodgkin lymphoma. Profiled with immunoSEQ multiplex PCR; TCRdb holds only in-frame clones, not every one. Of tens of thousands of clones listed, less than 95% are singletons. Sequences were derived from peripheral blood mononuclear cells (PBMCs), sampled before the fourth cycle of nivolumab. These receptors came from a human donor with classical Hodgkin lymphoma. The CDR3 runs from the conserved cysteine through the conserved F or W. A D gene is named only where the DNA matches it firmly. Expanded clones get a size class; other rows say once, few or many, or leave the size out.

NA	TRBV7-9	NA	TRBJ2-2	CASSPQGPGELFF	TGTGCCAGCAGCCCCCAGGGGCCCGGGGAGCTGTTTTTT
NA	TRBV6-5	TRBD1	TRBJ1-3	CASRATGAGNTIYF	TGTGCCAGCAGGGCAACAGGGGCTGGAAACACCATATATTTT
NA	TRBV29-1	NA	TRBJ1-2	CSPPSRGPYGYTF	TGCAGCCCCCCGAGTAGGGGCCCTTATGGCTACACCTTC
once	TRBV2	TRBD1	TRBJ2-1	CASSPGQPFNEQFF	TGTGCCAGCAGTCCGGGACAGCCCTTCAATGAGCAGTTCTTC
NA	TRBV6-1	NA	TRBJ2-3	CASSERQGTDTQYF	TGTGCCAGCAGTGAAAGGCAGGGGACAGATACGCAGTATTTT
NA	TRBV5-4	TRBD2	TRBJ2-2	CASSLANLAGGHGELFF	TGTGCCAGCAGCTTGGCCAACCTAGCGGGGGGTCACGGGGAGCTGTTTTTT
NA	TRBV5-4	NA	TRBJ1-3	CASSRASGGLSGNTIYF	TGTGCCAGCAGCAGAGCGTCGGGGGGTCTCTCTGGAAACACCATATATTTT
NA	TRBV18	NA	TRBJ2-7	CASSATVNEQYF	TGTGCCAGCTCAGCGACAGTGAACGAGCAGTACTTC
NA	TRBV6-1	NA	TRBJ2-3	CASSDRPYPPADTQYF	TGTGCCAGCAGTGACAGACCCTACCCGCCAGCAGATACGCAGTATTTT
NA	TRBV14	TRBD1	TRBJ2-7	CASSLQGSSYEQYF	TGTGCCAGCAGCTTACAGGGGAGCTCCTACGAGCAGTACTTC
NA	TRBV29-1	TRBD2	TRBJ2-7	CSVAPGGQAAYYEQYF	TGCAGCGTTGCTCCGGGGGGGCAGGCAGCTTACTACGAGCAGTACTTC
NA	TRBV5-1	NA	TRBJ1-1	CASSGGSYTEAFF	TGCGCCAGCAGCGGGGGCTCGTACACTGAAGCTTTCTTT
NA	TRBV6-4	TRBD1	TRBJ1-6	CASSKPGQGRSYNSPLHF	TGTGCCAGCAGCAAACCGGGACAGGGAAGGTCCTATAATTCACCCCTCCACTTT
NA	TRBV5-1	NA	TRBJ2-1	CASSSSSYNEQFF	TGCGCCAGCAGCAGCAGCTCCTACAATGAGCAGTTCTTC
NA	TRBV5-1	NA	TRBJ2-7	CASSLLGNHEQYF	TGCGCCAGCAGCCTGCTGGGGAACCACGAGCAGTACTTC
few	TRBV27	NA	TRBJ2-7	CASSPDSSSYEQYF	TGTGCCAGCAGTCCGGACAGTTCCTCCTACGAGCAGTACTTC
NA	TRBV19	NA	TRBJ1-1	CASRQNTEAFF	TGTGCCAGTAGGCAAAACACTGAAGCTTTCTTT
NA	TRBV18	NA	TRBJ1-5	CASSVGGKKEPQHF	TGTGCCAGCTCTGTAGGGGGGAAGAAGGAGCCCCAGCATTTT
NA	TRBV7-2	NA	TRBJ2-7	CASSLTQRLDYEQYF	TGTGCCAGCAGCCTGACACAGAGGTTGGACTACGAGCAGTACTTC
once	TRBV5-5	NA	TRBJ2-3	CASSLEGPPTDTQYF	TGTGCCAGCAGCTTGGAGGGACCACCGACAGATACGCAGTATTTT
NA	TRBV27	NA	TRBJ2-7	CASSFLRGTFGSYEQYF	TGTGCCAGCAGTTTCCTCCGCGGGACTTTCGGCTCCTACGAGCAGTACTTC
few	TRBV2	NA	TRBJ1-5	CASGGVQPQHF	TGTGCCAGTGGGGGCGTTCAGCCCCAGCATTTT
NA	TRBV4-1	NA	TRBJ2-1	CASSQAQGYGEQFF	TGCGCCAGCAGCCAAGCCCAGGGGTACGGTGAGCAGTTCTTC
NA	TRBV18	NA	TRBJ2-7	CASSPHREGEQYF	TGTGCCAGCTCACCGCACAGGGAAGGCGAGCAGTACTTC
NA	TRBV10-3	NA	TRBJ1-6	CAAGGGRNNSPLHF	TGTGCCGCGGGAGGGGGACGGAATAATTCACCCCTCCACTTT
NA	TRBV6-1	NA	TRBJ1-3	CATNDGNLSGNTIYF	TGTGCCACCAATGACGGCAATCTCTCTGGAAACACCATATATTTT
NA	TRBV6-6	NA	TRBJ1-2	CASNLGTSVNYTF	TGTGCCAGCAACCTAGGGACTTCCGTAAACTACACCTTC
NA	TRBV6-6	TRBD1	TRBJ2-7	CASNPQGVVDEQYF	TGTGCCAGCAACCCACAGGGGGTGGTGGACGAGCAGTACTTC
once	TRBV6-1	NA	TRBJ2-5	CASAPSKTQYF	TGTGCCAGCGCCCCATCGAAGACCCAGTACTTC
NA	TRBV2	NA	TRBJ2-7	CASSVGPRRRAKGNEQYF	TGTGCCAGCAGTGTAGGTCCGCGGCGCCGGGCCAAGGGGAACGAGCAGTACTTC
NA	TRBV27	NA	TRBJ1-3	CASSPRTPYGNTIYF	TGTGCCAGCAGTCCCCGGACCCCCTACGGAAACACCATATATTTT
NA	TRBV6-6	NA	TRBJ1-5	CASSYQGHNQPQHF	TGTGCCAGCAGTTACCAGGGACACAATCAGCCCCAGCATTTT
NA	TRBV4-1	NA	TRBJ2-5	CASSQEHNQETQYF	TGCGCCAGCAGCCAAGAGCACAACCAAGAGACCCAGTACTTC
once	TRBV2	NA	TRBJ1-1	CASKTGGWTEAFF	TGTGCCAGCAAGACGGGCGGGTGGACTGAAGCTTTCTTT
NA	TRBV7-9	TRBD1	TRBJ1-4	CASSRPGQGAFSEKLFF	TGTGCCAGCAGCCGTCCGGGACAGGGGGCATTCAGTGAAAAACTGTTTTTT
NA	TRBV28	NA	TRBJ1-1	CASSLRAEAFF	TGTGCCAGCAGTTTACGGGCTGAAGCTTTCTTT
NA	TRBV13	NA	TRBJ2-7	CASSLVSQVSVEQYF	TGTGCCAGCAGCTTAGTGTCACAGGTGAGCGTCGAGCAGTACTTC
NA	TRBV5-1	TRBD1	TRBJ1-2	CASSTTGDGSYGYTF	TGCGCCAGCAGCACGACAGGGGATGGGAGCTATGGCTACACCTTC